The following is a T cell receptor beta chain sequence with its context. Its specificity is not known. Using immunoSEQ multiplex PCR, the repertoire was profiled, and TCRdb retains in-frame clones only, with some absent. Of approximately 130,000 clones in the sample, just over 90% were seen once. This sample was included in a study of OX40 agonist ivuxolimab in advanced cancers. Study overall: Patients were given ivuxolimab, an antibody that agonizes OX40 (CD134). A partial response was reached by three patients: one with hepatocellular carcinoma and two with cutaneous melanoma.

The study, taken as a whole, reports: Certain nonresponding patients likewise had low normalized T-cell clonal expansion. Expanded clones tended on average to be more numerous among CD8+ T cells than CD4+.

Germline V CDR1 and CDR2: LNHDA, SQIVND (reference sequence). There are 16 residues in the CDR3. V lost 5 bases, J lost 2 bases, and 16 bases lay in between. The chain is built from TRBV19 and TRBJ2-1, with D hard to call. The sequence derives from an adult with an advanced solid tumor such as melanoma, head and neck, liver or kidney cancer. The sample consisted of CD4+ or CD8+ T cells sorted from blood, taken in a trial of the OX40 agonist ivuxolimab. CDR3 coding DNA: TGTGCCAGTAGTCCCTCCGCCCAGCCTCCCTACAATGAGCAGTTCTTC. Translation: CASSPSAQPPYNEQFF.